These 15 T cell receptor beta chains came from one sample sequenced in a study of OX40 agonist ivuxolimab in advanced cancers. Sequenced by immunoSEQ multiplex PCR; TCRdb stores in-frame clones only, minus some. The table lists approximately 62,000 clones, 88% of them singletons. Sequences were derived from CD4+ or CD8+ T cells sorted from blood, sampled in a trial of the OX40 agonist ivuxolimab. These receptors were collected from an adult with an advanced solid tumor such as melanoma, head and neck, liver or kidney cancer.

V gene TRBV28 combines with J gene TRBJ1-5; the D is unclear. The V end was cut by 7 bases, the J end by 5 bases, with 6 bases between. The CDR3 is 11 residues long. From germline, CDR1 is MDHEN and CDR2 SYDVKM. The CDR3 protein is CASTSDQPQHF. CDR3 bases: TGTGCCAGCACATCCGATCAGCCCCAGCATTTT.

This chain uses TRBV6-1 with TRBJ2-7; 7 nucleotides line up with TRBD1. Germline trimming cut 11 bases from V and 3 bases from J; bases unmatched to any gene: 7. CDR1 and CDR2 (germline): MNHNS, SASEGT. The CDR3 runs 12 residues. This chain's CDR3 is CAANRGDYEQYF. CDR3 nucleotide sequence: TGTGCCGCTAACAGGGGTGACTACGAGCAGTACTTC.

As to this clone: Other nucleotide sequences from this sample produce the same CDR3. The J gene is TRBJ2-1, the V gene TRBV18; D possibly matches TRBD1 or TRBD2 (6 bases each). Trimming stripped 6 bases from V and 9 bases from J, with 15 bases between. CDR1 KGHSH and CDR2 LQKENI come from the germline V gene. The CDR3 has 13 residues. Here the CDR3 reads CASSQEQGGEQFF. CDR3 DNA: TGTGCCAGCTCGCAGGAACAGGGAGGTGAGCAGTTCTTC.

V is TRBV7-6 and J is TRBJ1-1; maybe TRBD1 (5 bases). The CDR3 consists of 13 residues. The V end was cut by 3 bases, the J end by 1 base, with 6 bases between. Germline CDR1 reads SGHVS; CDR2 reads FNYEAQ. The CDR3 DNA reads as TGTGCCAGCAGCTTGGACACGAACACTGAAGCTTTCTTT. Its protein product is CASSLDTNTEAFF.

The V and J genes are TRBV15 and TRBJ2-7; 8 nucleotides align to TRBD2. Per germline, CDR1 LNHNV and CDR2 YYDKDF (reference sequence). This CDR3 region has 15 residues. Unmatched junction bases numbered 5, after V lost 0 bases and J lost 4 bases. For the CDR3, the DNA is TGTGCCACCAGCAGAGATCCCAGCGGGAGTTACGAGCAGTACTTC. Protein sequence: CATSRDPSGSYEQYF.

The chain is built from TRBV7-8 and TRBJ2-3; 8 nucleotides agree with TRBD2. This CDR3 region has 16 residues. The germline CDR1 and CDR2 sequences are SGHVS and FQNEAQ. Trimming took 5 bases from V and 2 from J; bases not matched to a gene: 9. CDR3 residues: CASSRAGGKNTDTQYF. The CDR3 nucleotides are TGTGCCAGCAGCCGTGCGGGGGGTAAAAACACAGATACGCAGTATTTT.

This rearrangement joins TRBV6-1 to TRBJ1-5; D not certain. V was cut by 2 bases and J by 5 bases, with 4 bases left in between. The CDR3 has 12 amino acids. CDR1 and CDR2 from the germline V gene are MNHNS and SASEGT. The CDR3 DNA is TGTGCCAGCAGTGAACCAGATCAGCCCCAGCATTTT. It yields the protein CASSEPDQPQHF.

The CDR3 region has the DNA TGTGCCATCAGTGATGTCAGGTATAATGAAAAACTGTTTTTT. It yields the protein CAISDVRYNEKLFF. The genes are TRBV10-3 and TRBJ1-4; D remains unclear. Trimming stripped 3 bases from V and 4 bases from J, with 9 bases between. The CDR3 sequence is 14 residues long. The germline gives CDR1 ENHRY, CDR2 SYGVKD.

The chain is built from TRBV5-4 and TRBJ2-7; perhaps TRBD2 as D (7 bases). The CDR3 extends over 17 amino acids. V was clipped by 4 bases and J by 4 bases, with 24 bases between them. Germline V gene data show CDR1 as SGHNT and CDR2 as YYREEE (reference sequence). The CDR3 nucleotides read TGTGCCAGCAGCCCGCCAAGGAGAGGGGGAGGGGAATACGAGCAGTACTTC. It codes for CASSPPRRGGGEYEQYF.

This chain joins TRBV5-1 and TRBJ2-1; the D gene is possibly TRBD1 (6 bases). Between the trimmed V and J ends, which lost 4 bases and 5 bases, there was a span of 10 bases. The CDR3 has 13 residues. Germline V gene data show CDR1 as SGHRS and CDR2 as YFSETQ. CDR3 sequence (DNA): TGCGCCAGCAGCCGGAACAGGGACAATGAGCAGTTCTTC. It specifies CASSRNRDNEQFF.

The V and J genes are TRBV18 and TRBJ1-5; TRBD1 aligns across 7 bases. The CDR3 runs 14 residues. J lost 6 bases, V lost 3 bases, and 5 bases had no gene match. Germline loops: CDR1 KGHSH, CDR2 LQKENI. CDR3 in amino acids: CASSPQGVGQPQHF. The CDR3 nucleotides are TGTGCCAGCTCACCTCAGGGGGTGGGTCAGCCCCAGCATTTT.

The chain employs TRBV9 and TRBJ1-1; perhaps TRBD1 as D (5 bases). V gave up 4 bases and J gave up 5 bases, with 15 bases separating them. Germline V gives CDR1 SGDLS, CDR2 YYNGEE. The CDR3 contains 14 residues. The CDR3 loop is CASSPLEGKTEAFF. The CDR3, as DNA: TGTGCCAGCAGCCCGCTAGAGGGGAAGACTGAAGCTTTCTTT.

With regard to this clone: Within the sample, other DNA sequences also encode this same CDR3. The gene calls are TRBV7-3 and TRBJ1-1; 8 nucleotides line up with TRBD1. Germline CDR1 reads SGHTA; CDR2 reads FQGTGA. The trim removed 4 bases at V and 4 bases at J, leaving 8 bases unmatched. The CDR3 spans 15 residues. CDR3 residues: CASSSQGQGVTEAFF. The CDR3 DNA reads TGTGCCAGCAGCTCCCAAGGACAGGGTGTCACTGAAGCTTTCTTT.

V gene TRBV30 combines with J gene TRBJ2-2; TRBD2 aligns across 9 bases. J was trimmed by 3 bases and V by 7 bases; bases with no gene match: 12. The CDR3 loop spans 16 amino acids. The germline V gene has CDR1 GTSNPN and CDR2 SVGIG (reference sequence). DNA for the CDR3: TGTGCCTTTGCGGGAGGGCCCTATAGCTACACCGGGGAGCTGTTTTTT. Its translation is CAFAGGPYSYTGELFF.

The genes are TRBV7-8 and TRBJ2-6; perhaps TRBD2 as D (6 bases). Germline V gene data show CDR1 as SGHVS and CDR2 as FQNEAQ. The CDR3 contains 17 residues. V gave up 1 base and J gave up 2 bases, with 12 bases separating them. CDR3 bases: TGTGCCAGCAGCTTAGTGGTGCCGGGGGCTGGGGCCAACGTCCTGACTTTC. Translation gives CASSLVVPGAGANVLTF.